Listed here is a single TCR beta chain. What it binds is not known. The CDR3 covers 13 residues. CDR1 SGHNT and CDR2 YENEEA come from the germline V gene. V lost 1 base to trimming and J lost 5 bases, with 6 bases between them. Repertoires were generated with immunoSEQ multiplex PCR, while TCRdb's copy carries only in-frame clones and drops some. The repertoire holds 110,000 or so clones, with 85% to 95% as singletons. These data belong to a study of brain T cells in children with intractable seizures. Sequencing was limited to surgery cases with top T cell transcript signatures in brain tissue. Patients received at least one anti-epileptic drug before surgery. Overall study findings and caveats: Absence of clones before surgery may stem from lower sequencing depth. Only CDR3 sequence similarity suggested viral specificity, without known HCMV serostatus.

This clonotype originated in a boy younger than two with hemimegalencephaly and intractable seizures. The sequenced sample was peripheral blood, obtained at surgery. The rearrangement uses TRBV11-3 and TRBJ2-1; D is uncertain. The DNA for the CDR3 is TGTGCCAGCAGCTTAGGGCTTAACAATGAGCAGTTCTTC. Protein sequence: CASSLGLNNEQFF.